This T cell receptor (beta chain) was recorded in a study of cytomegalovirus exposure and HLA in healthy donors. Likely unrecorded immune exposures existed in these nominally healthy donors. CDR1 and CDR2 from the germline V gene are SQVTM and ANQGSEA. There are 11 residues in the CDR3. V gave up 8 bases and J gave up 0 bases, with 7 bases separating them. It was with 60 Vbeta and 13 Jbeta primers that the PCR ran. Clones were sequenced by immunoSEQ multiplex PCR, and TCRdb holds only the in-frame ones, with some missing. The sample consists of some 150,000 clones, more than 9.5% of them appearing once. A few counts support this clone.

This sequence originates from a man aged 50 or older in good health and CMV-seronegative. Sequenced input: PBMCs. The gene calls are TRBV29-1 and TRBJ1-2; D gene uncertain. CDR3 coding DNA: TGCAGCCTAGAGACTAACTATGGCTACACCTTC. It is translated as CSLETNYGYTF.